This T cell receptor (beta chain) was retrieved from a study of blood T cell repertoires in COVID-19. The wider study: From the United States, Italy and Spain came samples of acute and convalescent COVID-19. Sources were T cells, B-cell-depleted T cells, or PBMCs; the material itself was cDNA or gDNA.

The CDR3 covers 12 residues. In germline, CDR1 is SQVTM, CDR2 ANQGSEA. V lost 5 bases to trimming and J lost 3 bases, with 8 bases between them. In terms of age and location, participants ranged from about 18 to 95 years and lived in about 25 US areas. Authors' processing steps: It was from reference gene primer amplification that nucleated cell counts were estimated. Libraries were prepared by immunoSEQ multiplex PCR; TCRdb keeps only in-frame clonotypes and omits some of them. V and J calls and clone size are copied from that table; D and trimming were computed from the DNA. The data hold fewer than 200,000 clones, with around 73% observed a single time.

Material for sequencing was PBMCs or T cells enriched from blood (not recorded which). The TCR comes from a woman in her forties or fifties who had recovered from COVID-19. The chain combines TRBV29-1 with TRBJ2-4; D possibly corresponds to TRBD1 (6 bases). CDR3 coding DNA: TGCAGCGTTAGGGACAACAAAAACATTCAGTACTTC. Translated: CSVRDNKNIQYF. Using reference TRBV29-1 and TRBJ2-4 for the parts outside the CDR3, the full variable domain is SAVISQKPSRDICQRGTSLTIQCQVDSQVTMMFWYRQQPGQSLTLIATANQGSEATYESGFVIDKFPISRPNLTFSTLTVSNMSPEDSSIYLCSVRDNKNIQYFGAGTRLSVL.